This T cell receptor (beta chain) was found in a study of shared clonotypes between healthy human individuals. Findings and limits, study-wide: Approximately 4.9% of naive CD4 clonotypes were shared across several donors.

Those who donated were healthy HIV-negative adults, with no recent acute infections or vaccinations reported. Assay execution took place at the deep level. This table comes from immunoSEQ multiplex PCR, and its TCRdb copy is limited to in-frame clones, with some not included. The sample consists of some 2,400,000 clones, under 97% of them appearing once. Concerning this clone itself: Its antigen is as yet unknown.

The receptor comes from a man younger than 30 in good health. Material for sequencing was naive CD4+ T cells sorted from blood. Described subset: CD45RA+ positively selected.

In nucleotides, the CDR3 is TGTGCCAGCCACAGGTCCGGGACAGAGGGACCGGAAGCTTTCTTT. Residues: CASHRSGTEGPEAFF. The chain has TRBV2 and TRBJ1-1, with TRBD1 matching 7 bases. Germline V gene sequence: CDR1 SNHLY, CDR2 FYNNEI. The V and J ends lost 8 bases and 8 bases, in that order; junction bases with no gene match: 17. There are 15 residues in the CDR3.